This is a list of T cell receptor beta chains from one sample in a study of blood T cell repertoires in COVID-19. Sequencing used immunoSEQ multiplex PCR; TCRdb keeps in-frame clones, though not all of them. The table includes around 250,000 clones, around 90% detected once. The sequenced sample consisted of PBMCs or T cells enriched from blood (not recorded which). The receptors here all came from a man aged 35-49 years who had been exposed to COVID-19. Both conserved end residues are part of each CDR3. D genes are given only for firm matches. Some rows have no size entry. The others give once, few or many, or a class for an expanded clone.

>-|TRBV19|TRBJ2-5|15|TRBD1
TGTGCCAGTAGTATTTCAGGGGGTGAGGGTGTGACCCAGTACTTC
CASSISGGEGVTQYF
>-|TRBV9|TRBJ2-7|16|-
TGTGCCAGCAGCTCCAAAGTGGCGGGCACATCCTACGAGCAGTACTTC
CASSSKVAGTSYEQYF
>-|TRBV7-2|TRBJ2-7|15|-
TGTGCCAGCAGCTTAGAGGGAGGAGTATACCACGAGCAGTACTTC
CASSLEGGVYHEQYF
>-|TRBV5-4|TRBJ2-7|13|-
TGTGCCAGCAGCTTGGGTCAGGGTTGGGAGCAGTACTTC
CASSLGQGWEQYF
>-|TRBV30|TRBJ1-6|14|-
TGTGCCTGGAGGCCGGGACACCGCTGGGGTGCCCTCCACTTT
CAWRPGHRWGALHF
>-|TRBV11-2|TRBJ2-7|12|-
TGTGCCAGCAGCCGGGACATACCCGAGCAGTACTTC
CASSRDIPEQYF
>few|TRBV30|TRBJ2-7|14|TRBD2
TGTGCCTTCAAACCAGGCGGGGGGCCATACGAGCAGTACTTC
CAFKPGGGPYEQYF
>-|TRBV30|TRBJ2-2|14|TRBD1
TGTGCCTGGAGGGGACAGGGGTACACCGGGGAGCTGTTTTTT
CAWRGQGYTGELFF
>-|TRBV6-1|TRBJ2-7|16|TRBD2
TGTGCCAGCAGTGAAGAGGAGCGGGAGTATGTCGACGAGCAGTACTTC
CASSEEEREYVDEQYF
>few|TRBV7-9|TRBJ1-4|19|-
TGTGCCAGCAACAAACTTGGAGGGGAGAGCACAGCAACTAATGAAAAACTGTTTTTT
CASNKLGGESTATNEKLFF
>-|TRBV19|TRBJ2-6|13|-
TGTGCCAGTACTTACTCTGGGGCCAACGTCCTGACTTTC
CASTYSGANVLTF
>-|TRBV10-3|TRBJ1-4|13|TRBD1
TGTGCCATCAGTGACAGACAGGGGGAAAAACTGTTTTTT
CAISDRQGEKLFF
>once|TRBV5-4|TRBJ1-4|16|TRBD1
TGTGCCAGCAGCTCGAAGACCGGGACAGGGAATGAAAAACTGTTTTTT
CASSSKTGTGNEKLFF
>-|TRBV5-1|TRBJ2-3|14|-
TGCGCCAGCAGCTTGATATTCGGCACAGATACGCAGTATTTT
CASSLIFGTDTQYF
>-|TRBV10-3|TRBJ1-1|15|-
TGTGCCATCAGTGAGCCAACAGGGTTAAAGACTGAAGCTTTCTTT
CAISEPTGLKTEAFF
>-|TRBV2|TRBJ1-2|11|-
TGTGCCAGCAGTGAACCTTCGACAGCCATCTTC
CASSEPSTAIF
>-|TRBV28|TRBJ2-7|11|-
TGTGCCAGCAGGGGGGCCTCGGGCTGGAACTTC
CASRGASGWNF
>-|TRBV10-3|TRBJ2-2|19|TRBD2
TGTGCCATCAGTGAGGTGGACAGTTTGCGGCGGGAGGGCACCGGGGAGCTGTTTTTT
CAISEVDSLRREGTGELFF
>-|TRBV19|TRBJ2-2|14|-
TGTGCCAGTAGTATGCGACACAACACCGGGGAGCTGTTTTTT
CASSMRHNTGELFF
>few|TRBV5-6|TRBJ1-6|15|-
TGTGCCAGCAGCTTGGACAGGGCGGAGTCTTCACCCCTCCACTTT
CASSLDRAESSPLHF
>-|TRBV28|TRBJ1-2|16|TRBD1
TGTGCCAGCGTTTCCCTCGGGACAGGGGCTAACTATGGCTACACCTTC
CASVSLGTGANYGYTF
>few|TRBV9|TRBJ1-1|15|-
TGTGCCAGCAGCGTAGTAAAGGCCGGGGACACTGAAGCTTTCTTT
CASSVVKAGDTEAFF
>once|TRBV19|TRBJ1-5|14|-
TGTGCCAGTAGTATAACGGGGTCACAGCAGCCCCAGCATTTT
CASSITGSQQPQHF
>-|TRBV6-5|TRBJ2-3|14|-
TGTGCCAGCAGTAATAGCGTCCCCACAGATACGCAGTATTTT
CASSNSVPTDTQYF
>-|TRBV30|TRBJ2-3|14|-
TGTGCCTGGAACCAGAATCTCGGCACAGATACGCAGTATTTT
CAWNQNLGTDTQYF
>-|TRBV21-1|TRBJ1-5|13|-
TGTGCCAGCAACAAGCCGGGGAATCAGCCCCAGCATTTT
CASNKPGNQPQHF
>few|TRBV19|TRBJ1-5|15|-
TGTGCCAGTATTCGAGGGGCAGGGGGCAATCAGCCCCAGCATTTT
CASIRGAGGNQPQHF
>-|TRBV5-1|TRBJ2-3|16|TRBD1
TGCGCCAGCAGCCAGGGGGGACAGGGATCGGCAGATACGCAGTATTTT
CASSQGGQGSADTQYF
>-|TRBV7-2|TRBJ2-3|17|-
TGTGCCAGCAGCTTAGCGCGGGGCGGTTCGGCCACAGATACGCAGTATTTT
CASSLARGGSATDTQYF
>few|TRBV5-1|TRBJ2-2|15|-
TGCGCCAGCAGCTTGGCCGTACGCGGGGACGGGGAGCTGTTTTTT
CASSLAVRGDGELFF
>once|TRBV6-5|TRBJ2-7|15|TRBD2
TGTGCCAGTCGAAATGGGGCGGGGGAAATCTACGAGCAGTACTTC
CASRNGAGEIYEQYF
>-|TRBV15|TRBJ2-5|19|TRBD2
TGTGCCACCAGCCGGGGGAGGGGAGCGAAGGGGAAGGGCCAAGAGACCCAGTACTTC
CATSRGRGAKGKGQETQYF
>once|TRBV6-5|TRBJ1-6|13|TRBD1
TGTGCCAGCACCGAGACAGGGAATTCACCCCTCCACTTT
CASTETGNSPLHF
>-|TRBV5-8|TRBJ1-5|11|-
TGTGCCAGCAGCTTCGATCAGCCCCAGCATTTT
CASSFDQPQHF
>-|TRBV27|TRBJ2-7|13|TRBD2
TGTGCCAGCAGTGTTAGCGGGAGCAGCGAGCAGTACTTC
CASSVSGSSEQYF
>-|TRBV5-5|TRBJ2-1|15|TRBD2
TGTGCCAGCAGCTTCGGGACTAGCGGGAGCAATGAGCAGTTCTTC
CASSFGTSGSNEQFF
>-|TRBV19|TRBJ2-1|15|-
TGTGCCAGTAGTGCCAGTCTAGGGGGATTATATGAGCAGTTCTTC
CASSASLGGLYEQFF
>-|TRBV9|TRBJ1-4|14|-
TGTGCCAGCAGCGACATTTCAACTAATGAAAAACTGTTTTTT
CASSDISTNEKLFF